The 19 T cell receptor beta chains listed next were all sequenced from one sample in a study of T cell changes during pregnancy in multiple sclerosis. Data came from immunoSEQ multiplex PCR; TCRdb stores just in-frame clones and leaves some out. In the table there are about 75,000 clones, roughly 90% of which are singletons. Sequenced material: peripheral blood, taken in the first trimester of pregnancy. These receptors came from a female donor in good health, enrolled as a control in a pregnancy study.

This clone appeared a single time. This chain joins TRBV28 and TRBJ1-2; 7 bases fit TRBD1. CDR1 and CDR2 (germline): MDHEN, SYDVKM. CDR3 length equals 15 residues. With 4 bases clipped from V and 4 bases from J, the junction kept 9 bases outside the gene matches. CDR3 amino acids: CASSSRTGPPYGYTF. CDR3 bases: TGTGCCAGCAGTTCCCGGACAGGCCCTCCCTATGGCTACACCTTC.

The chain joins TRBV5-1 to TRBJ2-2; 10 nucleotides align to TRBD1. There are 16 residues in the CDR3. V shed 2 bases, J shed 4 bases, and the junction held 5 bases outside the gene matches. From germline, CDR1 is SGHRS and CDR2 YFSETQ. The CDR3 nucleotides are TGCGCCAGCAGCTTCTCCGGGACAGGGGCCACCGGGGAGCTGTTTTTT. As protein: CASSFSGTGATGELFF.

The chain employs TRBV5-1 and TRBJ1-1; a weak D match, TRBD1 (6 bases). The CDR3 totals 16 residues. Between the trimmed V and J ends, which lost 0 bases and 6 bases, there was a span of 18 bases. The germline V gene has CDR1 SGHRS and CDR2 YFSETQ. The CDR3 spells CASSLGSPGVNPEAFF. For the CDR3, the DNA is TGCGCCAGCAGCTTGGGGTCCCCAGGGGTTAACCCTGAAGCTTTCTTT.

This clone was counted between two and nine times. V gene TRBV28 combines with J gene TRBJ1-6, with D possibly TRBD1 on 6 matching bases. Germline V CDR1 and CDR2: MDHEN, SYDVKM. CDR3 size: 13 residues. V was shortened by 11 bases and J by 7 bases, with 15 bases between the two germline ends. The CDR3 DNA reads as TGTGCCGGGGCCGGGACACCCAATTCACCCCTCCACTTT. It codes for CAGAGTPNSPLHF.

V is TRBV4-1 and J is TRBJ2-1; 9 positions match TRBD1. Germline V gene lookup returns CDR1 MGHRA and CDR2 YSYEKL. The CDR3 is 16 amino acids. V lost 5 bases to trimming and J lost 4 bases; unmatched junction nucleotides: 9. Written as DNA, the CDR3 is TGCGCCAGCAGCGAGCTGGGACAGGGATCGTACAATGAGCAGTTCTTC. Translation gives CASSELGQGSYNEQFF.

The chain has TRBV4-1 and TRBJ1-5, with 11 bases matching TRBD1. Germline CDR1 MGHRA, CDR2 YSYEKL. This CDR3 has 21 residues. Losses at the gene ends were 0 bases for V and 0 bases for J; bases not matched to a gene: 13. DNA for the CDR3: TGCGCCAGCAGCCAAGATATAGGAGGACAGGGGGCACCTAATAGCAATCAGCCCCAGCATTTT. Its translation: CASSQDIGGQGAPNSNQPQHF.

The gene calls are TRBV5-1 and TRBJ2-2; 8 bases fit TRBD1. CDR1 and CDR2 from the germline V gene are SGHRS and YFSETQ. This CDR3 is built from 15 residues. V was clipped by 2 bases and J by 2 bases; unmatched bases: 2. The CDR3 spells CASSFGTGNTGELFF. CDR3 in DNA: TGCGCCAGCAGCTTCGGGACAGGAAACACCGGGGAGCTGTTTTTT. Full variable domain (missing parts from reference TRBV5-1 and TRBJ2-2): KAGVTQTPRYLIKTRGQQVTLSCSPISGHRSVSWYQQTPGQGLQFLFEYFSETQRNKGNFPGRFSGRQFSNSRSEMNVSTLELGDSALYLCASSFGTGNTGELFFGEGSRLTVL.

The rearrangement uses TRBV9 and TRBJ2-7, with 7 bases matching TRBD2. The CDR3 runs 15 residues. Germline lookup yields CDR1 SGDLS and CDR2 YYNGEE. Losses at the gene ends were 4 bases for V and 4 bases for J; bases not matched to a gene: 11. CDR3 residues: CASSPSGRGMYEQYF. The CDR3 DNA reads as TGTGCCAGCAGCCCATCGGGGCGGGGGATGTACGAGCAGTACTTC.

The chain joins TRBV5-1 to TRBJ2-1; the D gene is possibly TRBD2 (6 bases). The V end was cut by 2 bases, the J end by 8 bases, with 17 bases between. The CDR3 extends over 15 amino acids. In germline, CDR1 is SGHRS, CDR2 YFSETQ. CDR3 DNA: TGCGCCAGCAGCTTAGGATACCCGGGGGTGTATGAGCAGTTCTTC. Translation gives CASSLGYPGVYEQFF.

This clone was detected once. J is TRBJ1-6 and V is TRBV19; TRBD1 aligns across 8 bases. This CDR3 is 14 amino acids long. Germline CDR1 reads LNHDA; CDR2 reads SQIVND (reference sequence). The ends lost 5 bases at V and 5 bases at J; junction bases unmatched: 2. The CDR3, as DNA: TGTGCCAGTAGTCGGACAGGGAATAATTCACCCCTCCACTTT. Its protein is CASSRTGNNSPLHF.

This rearrangement joins TRBV6-6 to TRBJ1-5; 9 bases line up with TRBD1. J was trimmed by 5 bases and V by 2 bases; bases with no gene match: 7. This CDR3 has 16 residues. Germline lookup yields CDR1 MNHNY and CDR2 SVGAGI (reference sequence). The CDR3 bases are TGTGCCAGCAGTTACGTACCGGGACAGGGTTATCAGCCCCAGCATTTT. This sequence encodes CASSYVPGQGYQPQHF.

The rearrangement links TRBV9 to TRBJ2-3; weak D call: TRBD2 (7 bases). Germline CDR1 is SGDLS and CDR2 is YYNGEE. Trimming cost V 4 bases and J 4 bases, with 19 bases left between them. The CDR3 runs to 16 residues. This CDR3 reads CASSSRGREFADTQYF. The DNA of the CDR3 is TGTGCCAGCAGCTCCCGGGGGCGGGAGTTCGCAGATACGCAGTATTTT.

The chain is built from TRBV28 and TRBJ1-6; 7 nucleotides align to TRBD1. V lost 9 bases, J lost 9 bases, and 14 bases stayed unmatched. The CDR3 runs 15 residues. The V gene's germline CDR1 is MDHEN and CDR2 SYDVKM. The CDR3 nucleotides read TGTGCCAGTTGTTGGACGGACAGGAGAGGTTCACCCCTCCACTTT. Translating gives CASCWTDRRGSPLHF.

The rearrangement joins TRBV9 to TRBJ2-5; TRBD2 is a possible D gene (5 bases). Between the trimmed V and J ends, which lost 0 bases and 5 bases, there was a span of 11 bases. This CDR3 spans 14 amino acids. Germline-derived CDR1 and CDR2 are SGDLS and YYNGEE. CDR3 DNA sequence: TGTGCCAGCAGCGTAGGGCAGCCGGGGGAGACCCAGTACTTC. Translating it yields CASSVGQPGETQYF.

The V call is TRBV18, the J call TRBJ1-1; 8 nucleotides match TRBD1. V trimming: 6 bases; J trimming: 1 base; junction bases outside the gene matches: 13. The CDR3 is made up of 17 amino acids. The germline gives CDR1 KGHSH, CDR2 LQKENI. The CDR3 loop reads CASSPFQGAGTNTEAFF. In DNA, the CDR3 is TGTGCCAGCTCGCCCTTCCAGGGGGCAGGGACGAACACTGAAGCTTTCTTT.

V and J are TRBV25-1 and TRBJ2-5; 10 bases line up with TRBD2. The J segment lost 3 bases and the V segment lost 4 bases, leaving 2 bases of the junction unmatched. The CDR3 has 14 amino acids. Looked up from germline, CDR1 is MGHDK and CDR2 is SYGVNS. CDR3 region: CASSVLAGKETQYF. In DNA, the CDR3 is TGTGCCAGCAGTGTACTAGCGGGAAAAGAGACCCAGTACTTC.

This chain connects TRBV30 to TRBJ1-2; D is possibly TRBD1 (5 bases). Trimming took off 4 bases at V and 4 bases at J, with 16 bases between the two ends. Germline V gene lookup returns CDR1 GTSNPN and CDR2 SVGIG (reference sequence). There are 14 residues in the CDR3. The CDR3 is CAWNQGAGRYGYTF. CDR3 sequence (DNA): TGTGCCTGGAACCAAGGGGCAGGGCGCTATGGCTACACCTTC.

The V and J genes are TRBV4-1 and TRBJ1-2; weak D call: TRBD1 (6 bases). Germline values: CDR1 MGHRA, CDR2 YSYEKL. The CDR3 is made up of 14 amino acids. V lost 0 bases and J lost 3, with 8 bases in between. CDR3 amino acids: CASSQEAGDYGYTF. CDR3 DNA: TGCGCCAGCAGCCAAGAGGCAGGGGACTATGGCTACACCTTC.

This clone was observed once. The chain links TRBV6-5 to TRBJ2-3, with D possibly being TRBD1 (6 bases). Germline V gene lookup returns CDR1 MNHEY and CDR2 SVGAGI. Trimming left V 5 bases short and J 0 bases short, with 9 bases between. The CDR3 contains 14 residues. Here the CDR3 reads CASSRTVSTDTQYF. DNA for the CDR3: TGTGCCAGCAGTCGGACAGTAAGCACAGATACGCAGTATTTT.